This is a list of T cell receptor beta chains from one sample in a study of metastatic and nonmetastatic thyroid tumors. Through MiXCR, TCRdb re-clonotyped the PCR reads. The sample has around 30,000 clones; 20% to 25% are singletons. The specimen was blood. These receptors all stem from a female donor with papillary thyroid cancer or a benign thyroid nodule (not recorded which). Some clones in this sample may be carry-over from other donors' samples. Each CDR3 is given with its conserved first and last residue. Each record gives: D gene, V gene, J gene, CDR3 protein. The D gene is left open where the match is weak.

D gene: .; V gene: TRBV28; J gene: TRBJ1-1; CDR3 protein: CASTQPPDTEAFF
D gene: .; V gene: TRBV5-1; J gene: TRBJ2-1; CDR3 protein: CASSRVTTPSYNEQFF
D gene: .; V gene: TRBV6-2/TRBV6-3; J gene: TRBJ2-7; CDR3 protein: CATLGLDIYDHYF
D gene: TRBD2; V gene: TRBV6-6; J gene: TRBJ2-5; CDR3 protein: CASSYSEAAGGLQETQYF
D gene: .; V gene: TRBV11-3; J gene: TRBJ1-1; CDR3 protein: CASSPAGANTEAFF
D gene: TRBD2; V gene: TRBV12-3/TRBV12-4; J gene: TRBJ2-1; CDR3 protein: CASISSGPSGDNEQFF
D gene: .; V gene: TRBV11-1; J gene: TRBJ2-2; CDR3 protein: CASSFGFGGSTGELFF
D gene: .; V gene: TRBV25-1; J gene: TRBJ1-4; CDR3 protein: CASSGRRINEKLFF
D gene: TRBD1; V gene: TRBV2; J gene: TRBJ1-5; CDR3 protein: CASTETGVPNQPQHF
D gene: .; V gene: TRBV20-1; J gene: TRBJ2-4; CDR3 protein: CSAYQSSGAKNIQYF
D gene: TRBD1; V gene: TRBV6-1; J gene: TRBJ2-5; CDR3 protein: CASRGQEETQYF
D gene: .; V gene: TRBV19; J gene: TRBJ1-1; CDR3 protein: CASSSMNTEAFF
D gene: .; V gene: TRBV19; J gene: TRBJ1-1; CDR3 protein: CASRGGRMSTEAFF
D gene: .; V gene: TRBV4-1; J gene: TRBJ1-5; CDR3 protein: CASSQDTQGNQPQHF
D gene: .; V gene: TRBV30; J gene: TRBJ2-3; CDR3 protein: CAWTGASRDTQYF
D gene: .; V gene: TRBV19; J gene: TRBJ2-1; CDR3 protein: CASSGGRSSYNEQFF
D gene: .; V gene: TRBV30; J gene: TRBJ2-7; CDR3 protein: CAWSPTDIPNRAYEQYF
D gene: TRBD2; V gene: TRBV6-2/TRBV6-3; J gene: TRBJ2-1; CDR3 protein: CASSYSGLAGVYNEQFF
D gene: .; V gene: TRBV12-3/TRBV12-4; J gene: TRBJ1-5; CDR3 protein: CASSFPGNQPQHF
D gene: TRBD1; V gene: TRBV27; J gene: TRBJ1-6; CDR3 protein: CASTDRRLNSPLHF
D gene: .; V gene: TRBV20-1; J gene: TRBJ1-1; CDR3 protein: CSASNQGEAFF
D gene: .; V gene: TRBV5-4; J gene: TRBJ1-1; CDR3 protein: CASSLGWGGPNTEALF
D gene: .; V gene: TRBV28; J gene: TRBJ2-7; CDR3 protein: CASSPRRSSYEQYF
D gene: TRBD2; V gene: TRBV27; J gene: TRBJ2-3; CDR3 protein: CASRTLEAGVSDTQYF
D gene: .; V gene: TRBV3-1; J gene: TRBJ2-1; CDR3 protein: CASSPGGSYNEQFF
D gene: TRBD1; V gene: TRBV20-1; J gene: TRBJ1-2; CDR3 protein: CSARDRGLVNYGYTF
D gene: TRBD2; V gene: TRBV10-1; J gene: TRBJ2-7; CDR3 protein: CASSDPSGSYEQYF